This TCR beta chain was recorded in a study of blood T cell repertoires in COVID-19. About the study: Specimens from acute and convalescent COVID-19 originated in the United States, Italy and Spain. Sample material is recorded as cDNA or gDNA derived from T cells, B-cell-depleted T cells, or PBMCs.

The CDR3 has 13 amino acids. Germline lookup yields CDR1 GTSNPN and CDR2 SVGIG (reference sequence). Losses at the gene ends were 8 bases for V and 7 bases for J; bases not matched to a gene: 10. It was during active infection that Seattle patients were enrolled and then longitudinally followed. In the source study's methods: Estimation of nucleated cell counts relied on the amplification of reference gene primers. Measured with immunoSEQ multiplex PCR; TCRdb has only the in-frame clones, and not every one. V, J and clone size reflect that table, while D and trimming were determined from the DNA. This table has fewer than 300,000 clones, about 81% appearing once.

The sample comprised peripheral blood. This chain connects TRBV30 to TRBJ1-4; 7 bases map to TRBD1. This clonotype was sampled from a human donor with COVID-19, enrolled during active disease. The donor label of this sample is uncertain. CDR3 DNA sequence: TGTGCCGGTTTGACAGGGTCAGCTGAAAAACTGTTTTTT. This encodes CAGLTGSAEKLFF.